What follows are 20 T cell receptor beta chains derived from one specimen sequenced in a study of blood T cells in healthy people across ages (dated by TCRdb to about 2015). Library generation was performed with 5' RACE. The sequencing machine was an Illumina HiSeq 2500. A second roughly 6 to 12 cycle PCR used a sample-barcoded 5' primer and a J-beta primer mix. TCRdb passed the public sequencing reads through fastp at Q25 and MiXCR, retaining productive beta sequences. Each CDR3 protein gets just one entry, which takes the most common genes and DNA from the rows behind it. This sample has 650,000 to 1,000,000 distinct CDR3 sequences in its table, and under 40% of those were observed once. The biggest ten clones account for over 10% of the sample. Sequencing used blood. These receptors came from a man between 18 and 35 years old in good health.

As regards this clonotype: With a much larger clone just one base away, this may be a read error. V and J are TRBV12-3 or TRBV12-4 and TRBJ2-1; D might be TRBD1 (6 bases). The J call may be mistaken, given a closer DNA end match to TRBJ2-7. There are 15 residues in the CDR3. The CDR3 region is CASSLQGQPYNEQYF. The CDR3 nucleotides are TGTGCCAGCAGTTTACAAGGACAGCCCTACAATGAGCAGTACTTC.

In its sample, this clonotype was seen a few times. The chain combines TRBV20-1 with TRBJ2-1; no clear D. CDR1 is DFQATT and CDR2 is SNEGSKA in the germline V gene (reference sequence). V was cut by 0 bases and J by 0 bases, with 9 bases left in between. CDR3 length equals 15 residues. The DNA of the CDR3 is TGCAGTGCTAGAGATTTTCCGGGCTCCTACAATGAGCAGTTCTTC. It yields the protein CSARDFPGSYNEQFF.

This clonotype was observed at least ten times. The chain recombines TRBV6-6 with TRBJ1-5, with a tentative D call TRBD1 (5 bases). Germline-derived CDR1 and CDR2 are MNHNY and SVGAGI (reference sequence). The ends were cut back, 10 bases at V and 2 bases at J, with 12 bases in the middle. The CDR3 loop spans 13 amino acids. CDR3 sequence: CAIGDGRNQPQHF. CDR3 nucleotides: TGTGCCATCGGGGACGGCCGCAATCAGCCCCAGCATTTT.

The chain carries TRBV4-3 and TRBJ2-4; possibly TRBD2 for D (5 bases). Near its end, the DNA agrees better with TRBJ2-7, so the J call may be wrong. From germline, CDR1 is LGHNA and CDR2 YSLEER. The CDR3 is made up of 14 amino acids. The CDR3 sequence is CASSHRTPTYEQYF. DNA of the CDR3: TGCGCCAGCAGCCATCGGACTCCAACCTACGAGCAGTACTTC.

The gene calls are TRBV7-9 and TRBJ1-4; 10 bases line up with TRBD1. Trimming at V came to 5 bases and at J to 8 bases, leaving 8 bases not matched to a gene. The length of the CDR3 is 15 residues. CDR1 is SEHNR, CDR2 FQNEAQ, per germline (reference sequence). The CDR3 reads CASSRPGQGREKLFF. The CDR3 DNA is TGTGCCAGCAGCCGACCGGGACAGGGGCGAGAAAAACTGTTTTTT.

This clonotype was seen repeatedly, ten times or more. This CDR3 is CASSLSVDTPLEQYF. In nucleotides, the CDR3 is TGTGCCAGCAGTTTATCGGTGGACACCCCTCTCGAGCAGTACTTC. V and J are TRBV27 and TRBJ2-7; perhaps TRBD1 as D (5 bases). Germline CDR1 is MNHEY and CDR2 is SMNVEV (reference sequence). Trimming pared 0 bases from V and 6 bases from J, leaving 15 bases between. The CDR3 has 15 amino acids.

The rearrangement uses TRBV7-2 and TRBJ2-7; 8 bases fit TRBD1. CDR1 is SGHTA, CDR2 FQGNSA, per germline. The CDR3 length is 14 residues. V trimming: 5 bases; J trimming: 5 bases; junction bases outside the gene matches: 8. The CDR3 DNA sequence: TGTGCCAGCAGCCCCCAGGGACAGGTTAACGAGCAGTACTTC. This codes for CASSPQGQVNEQYF.

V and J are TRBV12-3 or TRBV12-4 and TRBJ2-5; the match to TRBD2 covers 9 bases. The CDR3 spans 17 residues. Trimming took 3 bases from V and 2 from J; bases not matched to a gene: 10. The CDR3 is CASSFMRGGRAQETQYF. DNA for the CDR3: TGTGCCAGCAGTTTTATGCGGGGGGGCCGCGCACAAGAGACCCAGTACTTC.

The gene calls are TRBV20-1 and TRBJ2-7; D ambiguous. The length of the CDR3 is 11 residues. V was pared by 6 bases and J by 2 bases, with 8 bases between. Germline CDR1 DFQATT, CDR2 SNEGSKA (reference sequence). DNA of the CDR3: TGCAGTGCAACCAAAACCTACGAGCAGTACTTC. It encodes CSATKTYEQYF.

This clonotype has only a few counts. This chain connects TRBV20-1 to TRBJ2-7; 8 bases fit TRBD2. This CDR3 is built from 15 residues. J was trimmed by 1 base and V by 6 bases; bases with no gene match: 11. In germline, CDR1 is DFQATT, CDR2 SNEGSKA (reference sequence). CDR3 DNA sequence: TGCAGTGCGAGGAACCCCGCGGGGGGATCCTACGAGCAGTACTTC. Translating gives CSARNPAGGSYEQYF.

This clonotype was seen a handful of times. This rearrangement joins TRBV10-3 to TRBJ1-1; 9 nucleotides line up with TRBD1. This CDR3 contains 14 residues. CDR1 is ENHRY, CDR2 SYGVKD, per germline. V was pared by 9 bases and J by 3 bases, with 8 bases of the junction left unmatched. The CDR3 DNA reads TGTGCCATACGGGACAGGGATGGGGACACTGAAGCTTTCTTT. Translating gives CAIRDRDGDTEAFF.

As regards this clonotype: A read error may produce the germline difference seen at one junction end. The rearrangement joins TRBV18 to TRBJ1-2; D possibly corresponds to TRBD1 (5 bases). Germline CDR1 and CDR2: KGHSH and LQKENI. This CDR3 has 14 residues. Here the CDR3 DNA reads TGTGCCAGCTTACCAGGGATGGAAGACTATGGCTACACCTTC. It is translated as CASLPGMEDYGYTF.

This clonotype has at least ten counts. CDR3 sequence (DNA): TGTGCCAGCACCCTGCGGGACGGCTACACCTTC. It is translated as CASTLRDGYTF. The chain recombines TRBV28 with TRBJ1-2; a possible D gene is TRBD1 (5 bases). V lost 7 bases, J lost 8 bases, and 11 bases lay in between. Per germline, CDR1 MDHEN and CDR2 SYDVKM. The CDR3 extends over 11 amino acids.

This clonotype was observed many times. CDR3 amino acids: CASSFGLAGGNNEQFF. CDR3 bases: TGTGCCAGCAGCTTCGGACTAGCGGGGGGGAACAATGAGCAGTTCTTC. This sequence joins TRBV7-2 and TRBJ2-1; 15 bases match TRBD2. Germline CDR1 and CDR2: SGHTA and FQGNSA. The CDR3 contains 16 residues. Unmatched junction bases numbered 2, after V lost 3 bases and J lost 5 bases.

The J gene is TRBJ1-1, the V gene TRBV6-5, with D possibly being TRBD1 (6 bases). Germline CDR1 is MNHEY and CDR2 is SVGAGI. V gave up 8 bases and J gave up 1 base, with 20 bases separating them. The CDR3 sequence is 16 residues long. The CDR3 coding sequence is TGTGCCAGCGTTAGTAGTAGGGGGTCAGGGAACACTGAAGCTTTCTTT. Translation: CASVSSRGSGNTEAFF.

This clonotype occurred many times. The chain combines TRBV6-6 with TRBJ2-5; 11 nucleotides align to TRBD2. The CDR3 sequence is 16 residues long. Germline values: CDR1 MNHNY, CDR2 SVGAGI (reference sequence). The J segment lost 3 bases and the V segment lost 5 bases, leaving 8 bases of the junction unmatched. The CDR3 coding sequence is TGTGCCAGCAGTCGCCCGACTAGCGGGGCGAAAGAGACCCAGTACTTC. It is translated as CASSRPTSGAKETQYF.

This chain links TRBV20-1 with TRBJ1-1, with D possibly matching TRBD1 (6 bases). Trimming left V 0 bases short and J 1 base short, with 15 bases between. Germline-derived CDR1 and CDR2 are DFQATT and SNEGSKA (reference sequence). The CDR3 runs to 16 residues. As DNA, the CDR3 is TGCAGTGCTAGAGATTTCCAGGGGCTGGGGAACACTGAAGCTTTCTTT. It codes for CSARDFQGLGNTEAFF.

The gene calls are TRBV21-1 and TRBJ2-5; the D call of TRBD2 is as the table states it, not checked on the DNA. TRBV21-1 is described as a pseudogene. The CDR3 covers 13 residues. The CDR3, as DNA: TGTGCCAGGGGACTTATCCAAGAAGAGACCCAGTACTTC. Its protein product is CARGLIQEETQYF.

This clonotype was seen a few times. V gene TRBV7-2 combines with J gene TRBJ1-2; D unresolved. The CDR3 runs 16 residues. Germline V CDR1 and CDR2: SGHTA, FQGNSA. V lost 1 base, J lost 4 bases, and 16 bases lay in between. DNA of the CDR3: TGTGCCAGCAGCTTAGGTGACCTAACCCTAGGCTATGGCTACACCTTC. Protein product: CASSLGDLTLGYGYTF.

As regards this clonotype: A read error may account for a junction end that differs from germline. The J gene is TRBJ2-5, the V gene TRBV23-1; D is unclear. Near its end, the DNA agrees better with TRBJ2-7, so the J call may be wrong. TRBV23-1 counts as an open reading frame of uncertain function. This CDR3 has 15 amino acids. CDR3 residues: CTSSQVPRSLYEQYF. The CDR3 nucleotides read TGCACCAGCAGTCAAGTCCCCCGATCGCTCTACGAGCAGTACTTC.